Presented here are 29 T cell receptor beta chains from one specimen sequenced in a study of T cell repertoires in urothelial bladder cancer. Sequencing was performed with immunoSEQ multiplex PCR; in TCRdb, only in-frame clones are kept and a portion is missing. The sample lists fewer than 15,000 clones, less than 75% occurring once. Sample: tumor-infiltrating cells from bladder cancer. The receptors come from a human donor with urothelial carcinoma.

The CDR3 DNA follows: TGTGCCAGCAGTTTCCGGGATTTAAGCACAGATACGCAGTATTTT. It specifies CASSFRDLSTDTQYF. The V gene is TRBV6-1, the J gene TRBJ2-3; tentative D call: TRBD2 (5 bases). The CDR3 sequence is 15 residues long. Germline V gives CDR1 MNHNS, CDR2 SASEGT. V was shortened by 5 bases and J by 0 bases, with 12 bases between the two germline ends.

The chain couples TRBV10-3 to TRBJ1-2, with D tentatively TRBD1 (6 bases). Germline lookup yields CDR1 ENHRY and CDR2 SYGVKD. This CDR3 region has 14 residues. V was clipped by 0 bases and J by 2 bases, with 7 bases between them. The CDR3: CAISESDRNYGYTF. For the CDR3, the DNA is TGTGCCATCAGTGAGTCAGACAGGAACTATGGCTACACCTTC.

The genes are TRBV11-2 and TRBJ2-5; D gene uncertain. V gave up 3 bases and J gave up 5 bases, with 4 bases separating them. The CDR3 has 11 residues. Germline assignment: CDR1 SGHAT and CDR2 FQNNGV. CDR3 in DNA: TGTGCCAGCAGCTTTAAGGAGACCCAGTACTTC. Its protein product is CASSFKETQYF.

The chain employs TRBV7-9 and TRBJ2-3, with TRBD1 matching over 12 bases. The CDR3 loop spans 16 amino acids. Germline CDR1 reads SEHNR; CDR2 reads FQNEAQ (reference sequence). V lost 4 bases, J lost 3 bases, and 5 bases stayed unmatched. The CDR3 spells CASSSGGQGATDTQYF. The DNA for the CDR3 is TGTGCCAGCAGCTCAGGGGGACAGGGGGCAACAGATACGCAGTATTTT.

The chain is built from TRBV6-5 and TRBJ2-1; D may be TRBD2 (5 bases). The CDR3 is 12 residues long. Germline CDR1 is MNHEY and CDR2 is SVGAGI. Trimming left V 6 bases short and J 6 bases short, with 9 bases between. The CDR3 spells CASSPTSNEQFF. The CDR3 DNA reads TGTGCCAGCAGCCCCACTAGCAATGAGCAGTTCTTC.

V and J are TRBV6-1 and TRBJ2-2; D might be TRBD2 (5 bases). Germline V gives CDR1 MNHNS, CDR2 SASEGT. The CDR3 runs 14 residues. The V gene lost 5 bases and the J gene lost 4 bases, with 11 bases spanning the gap. CDR3 protein: CASSLAAITGELFF. The CDR3 DNA is TGTGCCAGCAGTCTAGCCGCGATCACCGGGGAGCTGTTTTTT.

The chain has TRBV5-1 and TRBJ2-5; a weak D match, TRBD2 (5 bases). V lost 5 bases to trimming and J lost 2 bases, with 10 bases between them. Per the germline V gene, CDR1 is SGHRS and CDR2 is YFSETQ. The CDR3 covers 13 residues. The CDR3, as DNA: TGCGCCAGCAGACAGCGCGGGCAAGAGACCCAGTACTTC. As protein: CASRQRGQETQYF.

The J gene is TRBJ1-2, the V gene TRBV19; the D gene is possibly TRBD1 (5 bases). CDR3 length: 14 amino acids. Trimming took off 2 bases at V and 2 bases at J, with 9 bases between the two ends. Germline CDR1 and CDR2: LNHDA and SQIVND (reference sequence). CDR3 nucleotides: TGTGCCAGTAGTATAAAAGGACAAAACTATGGCTACACCTTC. It specifies CASSIKGQNYGYTF.

The chain recombines TRBV2 with TRBJ1-4; D gene uncertain. CDR1 is SNHLY, CDR2 FYNNEI, per germline. V lost 4 bases, J lost 8 bases, and 20 bases lay in between. There are 16 residues in the CDR3. For the CDR3, the DNA is TGTGCCAGCAGTGGGGCGGGCGGCCCCAGTGGGGAAAAACTGTTTTTT. The encoded protein is CASSGAGGPSGEKLFF.

Concerning this clone itself: The likely explanation is a read error, given a far larger clone one base away. The chain carries TRBV4-3 and TRBJ1-2, with TRBD1 matching over 10 bases. The trim removed 5 bases at V and 8 bases at J, leaving 5 bases unmatched. The CDR3 contains 13 residues. The germline V gene encodes CDR1 LGHNA and CDR2 YSLEER. Written as DNA, the CDR3 is TGCGCCAGCAGCGAACGACAGGGGGCCGGCTACACCTTC. It is translated as CASSERQGAGYTF.

In this sample, this clone turned up a few times. V gene TRBV4-1 combines with J gene TRBJ2-7; a possible D gene is TRBD1 (5 bases). Germline V CDR1 and CDR2: MGHRA, YSYEKL. V lost 2 bases, J lost 2 bases, and 13 bases lay in between. This CDR3 has 15 residues. The CDR3 DNA is TGCGCCAGCAGCCAACAGGGTAATTTGGCCTACGAGCAGTACTTC. This sequence encodes CASSQQGNLAYEQYF.

The CDR3, as DNA: TGTGCCAGCAGTGACGCAAGGGCGGGAAATGAAAAACTGTTTTTT. This encodes CASSDARAGNEKLFF. V is TRBV2 and J is TRBJ1-4; no clear D gene. The CDR3 totals 15 residues. The germline CDR1 and CDR2 sequences are SNHLY and FYNNEI. The V gene lost 3 bases and the J gene lost 5 bases, with 13 bases spanning the gap.

The rearrangement joins TRBV7-9 to TRBJ1-5, with D perhaps TRBD1 (5 bases). This CDR3 contains 15 residues. Germline CDR1 reads SEHNR; CDR2 reads FQNEAQ (reference sequence). Trimming pared 1 base from V and 4 bases from J, leaving 11 bases between. The CDR3 sequence is CASSLGGGVNQPQHF. As DNA, the CDR3 is TGTGCCAGCAGCTTAGGAGGAGGGGTGAATCAGCCCCAGCATTTT.

This chain links TRBV7-2 with TRBJ2-7; D possibly corresponds to TRBD1 (6 bases). V lost 1 base and J lost 2, with 9 bases in between. The CDR3 is 14 amino acids. CDR1 is SGHTA and CDR2 is FQGNSA in the germline V gene. CDR3 DNA sequence: TGTGCCAGCAGCTTAGACAACAGGGCCTACGAGCAGTACTTC. This encodes CASSLDNRAYEQYF.

The V gene is TRBV19, the J gene TRBJ2-1; no reliable D call. CDR3 length: 14 amino acids. The V gene's germline CDR1 is LNHDA and CDR2 SQIVND (reference sequence). V lost 5 bases and J lost 3, with 11 bases in between. CDR3 sequence: CASSPLIRYNEQFF. For the CDR3, the DNA is TGTGCCAGTAGTCCTCTGATCCGCTACAATGAGCAGTTCTTC.

The V gene is TRBV18, the J gene TRBJ2-5, with 8 bases identical to TRBD1. V was pared by 3 bases and J by 3 bases, with 6 bases of the junction left unmatched. Germline lookup yields CDR1 KGHSH and CDR2 LQKENI. This CDR3 region has 15 residues. CDR3 loop: CASSPGQGAEETQYF. CDR3 coding DNA: TGTGCCAGCTCACCTGGTCAGGGGGCGGAAGAGACCCAGTACTTC.

The chain couples TRBV7-9 to TRBJ1-2; 11 positions match TRBD1. Germline CDR1 reads SEHNR; CDR2 reads FQNEAQ (reference sequence). The CDR3 runs 15 residues. With V trimmed by 0 bases and J by 8 bases, 5 bases remained unmatched. The CDR3 bases are TGTGCCAGCAGCTTAGCTGGACAGGGGGCCTTGGGCTACACCTTC. The encoded protein is CASSLAGQGALGYTF. The whole variable domain, filled in from reference TRBV7-9 and TRBJ1-2, reads DTGVSQNPRHKITKRGQNVTFRCDPISEHNRLYWYRQTLGQGPEFLTYFQNEAQLEKSRLLSDRFSAERPKGSFSTLEIQRTEQGDSAMYLCASSLAGQGALGYTFGSGTRLTVV.

The gene calls are TRBV2 and TRBJ2-7, with D possibly being TRBD2 (6 bases). V shed 5 bases and J shed 3 bases, with 14 bases lying between them. Germline V CDR1 and CDR2: SNHLY, FYNNEI. The CDR3 sequence is 14 residues long. The CDR3, as DNA: TGTGCCAGCAGTCCCGACAGAGCGGGCTACGAGCAGTACTTC. It encodes CASSPDRAGYEQYF.

The chain carries TRBV6-5 and TRBJ1-6; D is ambiguous. The CDR3 covers 14 residues. CDR1 and CDR2 from the germline V gene are MNHEY and SVGAGI. V was cut by 10 bases and J by 0 bases, with 10 bases left in between. This CDR3 reads CATRQSSYNSPLHF. The CDR3 DNA follows: TGTGCCACGCGTCAGAGCTCCTATAATTCACCCCTCCACTTT.

Written as DNA, the CDR3 is TGTGCCAGCAGCTTAGATTGGGGGGAAGCCACCTATAATTCACCCCTCCACTTT. As protein: CASSLDWGEATYNSPLHF. The chain recombines TRBV11-2 with TRBJ1-6; D is perhaps TRBD1 (5 bases). This CDR3 is built from 18 residues. Germline loops: CDR1 SGHAT, CDR2 FQNNGV. Trimming stripped 0 bases from V and 2 bases from J, with 14 bases between.

This clone has only a few counts. Other DNA variants within this sample encode the same CDR3. This chain links TRBV6-5 with TRBJ1-3; D unresolved. CDR3 size: 15 residues. Germline V gene lookup returns CDR1 MNHEY and CDR2 SVGAGI. Trimming removed 0 bases at V and 0 bases at J, with 6 bases between. The DNA of the CDR3 is TGTGCCAGCAGTTACTCCGGCCCCTCTGGAAACACCATATATTTT. This encodes CASSYSGPSGNTIYF.

The V gene is TRBV27, the J gene TRBJ1-4; D is uncertain. Germline lookup yields CDR1 MNHEY and CDR2 SMNVEV (reference sequence). The CDR3 contains 15 residues. The germline V and J ends were trimmed by 7 bases and 0 bases, with 12 bases remaining between them. Here the CDR3 reads CASKDSGSTNEKLFF. The CDR3 coding sequence is TGTGCCAGCAAGGACTCGGGGTCAACTAATGAAAAACTGTTTTTT.

The genes are TRBV2 and TRBJ2-1; TRBD2 aligns across 10 bases. Per the germline V gene, CDR1 is SNHLY and CDR2 is FYNNEI. V lost 6 bases, J lost 9 bases, and 8 bases stayed unmatched. CDR3 length equals 14 residues. The CDR3 DNA is TGTGCCAGCAGGAACAGCGGGGGGGCGGGTGAGCAGTTCTTC. Encoded protein: CASRNSGGAGEQFF.

This chain uses TRBV7-8 with TRBJ2-7; 11 positions agree with TRBD1. This CDR3 is built from 16 residues. The germline gives CDR1 SGHVS, CDR2 FQNEAQ. V trimming: 5 bases; J trimming: 3 bases; junction bases outside the gene matches: 9. The DNA of the CDR3 is TGTGCCAGCAGCGCCTGGACAGGGGGCGCCGGCTACGAGCAGTACTTC. This gives the protein CASSAWTGGAGYEQYF.

This chain joins TRBV2 and TRBJ1-4; unclear D gene. Germline CDR1 is SNHLY and CDR2 is FYNNEI. This CDR3 has 13 amino acids. V was cut by 7 bases and J by 7 bases, with 13 bases left in between. The CDR3 region has the DNA TGTGCCAGCACTGGTGGGCTTGGTGAAAAACTGTTTTTT. This codes for CASTGGLGEKLFF.

The chain's CDR3 is CAWKGGAGNEQFF. In nucleotides, the CDR3 is TGTGCCTGGAAGGGGGGGGCGGGCAATGAGCAGTTCTTC. The V call is TRBV30, the J call TRBJ2-1, with D maybe TRBD2 (7 bases). The germline CDR1 and CDR2 sequences are GTSNPN and SVGIG (reference sequence). The length of the CDR3 is 13 residues. Trimming cost V 4 bases and J 6 bases, with 13 bases left between them. Combining the CDR3 with reference TRBV30 and TRBJ2-1 gives the whole variable domain SQTIHQWPATLVQPVGSPLSLECTVEGTSNPNLYWYRQAAGRGLQLLFYSVGIGQISSEVPQNLSASRPQDRQFILSSKKLLLSDSGFYLCAWKGGAGNEQFFGPGTRLTVL.

This chain joins TRBV6-5 and TRBJ2-3; 11 bases are a match to TRBD2. CDR3 size: 16 residues. Trimming removed 2 bases from V and 5 bases from J; junction bases left unmatched: 6. Germline CDR1 reads MNHEY; CDR2 reads SVGAGI. CDR3 loop: CASSYPLAGVGDTQYF. CDR3 in DNA: TGTGCCAGCAGTTACCCACTAGCGGGGGTTGGAGATACGCAGTATTTT.

This clone was recorded a few times. This chain connects TRBV7-9 to TRBJ1-2; tentative D call: TRBD1 (5 bases). Trimming took 5 bases from V and 0 from J, leaving 13 bases between them. Germline CDR1 reads SEHNR; CDR2 reads FQNEAQ (reference sequence). The CDR3 has 15 residues. Here the CDR3 DNA reads TGTGCCAGCAGCCAATCGGGGCAGACTAACTATGGCTACACCTTC. Encoded protein: CASSQSGQTNYGYTF.

The V and J genes are TRBV5-4 and TRBJ1-2; no firm D call. The CDR3 totals 12 residues. Germline V lookup: CDR1 SGHNT, CDR2 YYREEE (reference sequence). V lost 2 bases to trimming and J lost 8 bases, with 10 bases between them. The CDR3 nucleotides read TGTGCCAGCAGCTTCTCTGGGAAAGGCTACACCTTC. Its protein product is CASSFSGKGYTF.